The T cell receptor beta chain under discussion was sequenced for a study of blood T cell repertoires in COVID-19. Whole-study context: The samples span acute and convalescent COVID-19 from the United States, Italy and Spain.

The length of the CDR3 is 15 residues. V dropped 6 bases and J dropped 5 bases, with 16 bases sitting between them. The V gene's germline CDR1 is LNHDA and CDR2 SQIVND (reference sequence). In the authors' workflow: Scientists estimated how many nucleated cells there were by amplifying reference gene primers. Clones were read by immunoSEQ multiplex PCR, and TCRdb kept only the in-frame ones, dropping some. V, J and clone size are taken as reported in that table, and D and trimming were inferred from the DNA itself. The table records approximately 99,000 clones, around 90% of them present only once. The receptor was derived from a human donor in a cohort sampled during active COVID-19. This chain links TRBV19 with TRBJ1-4; tentatively, D is TRBD1 (5 bases). Input material: peripheral blood. The CDR3: CASRPDRVRNEKLFF. The DNA for the CDR3 is TGTGCCAGTAGGCCCGACAGAGTGAGGAATGAAAAACTGTTTTTT.